The 31 T cell receptor beta chains reported below all come from one sample, sequenced in a study of blood T cell repertoires in COVID-19. TCRdb keeps only in-frame clones here, not all; method: immunoSEQ multiplex PCR. The sample yields roughly 120,000 clones, approximately 80% seen once. The sample comprised peripheral blood. The source is a man aged 70 or older with acute or convalescent COVID-19.

This rearrangement joins TRBV5-1 to TRBJ2-3, with 8 bases identical to TRBD1. The CDR3 covers 20 residues. Germline V lookup: CDR1 SGHRS, CDR2 YFSETQ. The J segment lost 4 bases and the V segment lost 3 bases, leaving 22 bases of the junction unmatched. The CDR3 DNA sequence: TGCGCCAGCAGCTCACGACCTCGGACAGGGCAAGTGAGGGCCCCAGATACGCAGTATTTT. This translates into CASSSRPRTGQVRAPDTQYF.

V usage is TRBV5-1 and J usage is TRBJ1-1; D possibly corresponds to TRBD1 (5 bases). CDR1 is SGHRS, CDR2 YFSETQ, per germline. The CDR3 is 14 amino acids. Trimming pared 0 bases from V and 0 bases from J, leaving 6 bases between. The CDR3 coding sequence is TGCGCCAGCAGCTTGGGGGACTTGAACACTGAAGCTTTCTTT. Translated, it gives CASSLGDLNTEAFF.

This chain links TRBV24-1 with TRBJ1-2; D is unclear. The germline V gene encodes CDR1 KGHDR and CDR2 SFDVKD. CDR3 length equals 16 residues. Trimming stripped 1 base from V and 4 bases from J, with 15 bases between. The CDR3 DNA follows: TGTGCCACCAGTGATTTCTTAGGAGCCTATAGCTATGGCTACACCTTC. It specifies CATSDFLGAYSYGYTF.

The chain carries TRBV24-1 and TRBJ2-1, with 7 nucleotides matching TRBD1. This CDR3 comprises 13 residues. With V trimmed by 10 bases and J by 5 bases, 7 bases remained unmatched. Germline CDR1 and CDR2: KGHDR and SFDVKD. CDR3 nucleotide sequence: TGTGCCACGGAAAGAGGGGGCCACAATGAGCAGTTCTTC. As protein: CATERGGHNEQFF.

CDR3 in DNA: TGCGCCAGCAGCTTGGTTAGGGGGACCACAGATACGCAGTATTTT. It is translated as CASSLVRGTTDTQYF. The rearrangement uses TRBV5-1 and TRBJ2-3; maybe TRBD1 (6 bases). The germline V gene encodes CDR1 SGHRS and CDR2 YFSETQ. The CDR3 spans 15 residues. Trimming took off 0 bases at V and 2 bases at J, with 10 bases between the two ends.

This clone was counted a few times. The genes are TRBV6-6 and TRBJ1-6, with D unresolved. V lost 5 bases, J lost 7 bases, and 18 bases lay in between. Germline loops: CDR1 MNHNY, CDR2 SVGAGI (reference sequence). The CDR3 spans 16 residues. CDR3 DNA sequence: TGTGCCAGCAGTCTTTATGCAAGTGTTAGCAATTCACCCCTCCACTTT. Translated, it gives CASSLYASVSNSPLHF.

The chain is built from TRBV20-1 and TRBJ1-1; TRBD1 matches 10 bases. CDR3 length: 11 residues. Germline CDR1 is DFQATT and CDR2 is SNEGSKA (reference sequence). With 6 bases clipped from V and 7 bases from J, the junction kept 2 bases outside the gene matches. The CDR3 reads CSATGGFEAFF. The CDR3 nucleotides read TGCAGTGCGACAGGGGGCTTTGAAGCTTTCTTT.

V is TRBV2 and J is TRBJ2-7, with D possibly matching TRBD1 (5 bases). The ends were cut back, 7 bases at V and 0 bases at J, with 13 bases in the middle. The length of the CDR3 is 14 residues. Germline V gene data show CDR1 as SNHLY and CDR2 as FYNNEI. The CDR3 DNA reads as TGTGCCAGCATCATCACAGGCAGCTCCTACGAGCAGTACTTC. Amino acids: CASIITGSSYEQYF.

This rearrangement joins TRBV9 to TRBJ1-1, with a tentative D call TRBD1 (5 bases). This CDR3 has 13 residues. The germline CDR1 and CDR2 sequences are SGDLS and YYNGEE. Trimming cost V 2 bases and J 3 bases, with 8 bases left between them. CDR3 sequence reads: CASSVGHYTEAFF. CDR3 sequence (DNA): TGTGCCAGCAGCGTCGGACATTACACTGAAGCTTTCTTT.

The V call is TRBV15, the J call TRBJ2-2, with TRBD2 matching 10 bases. The CDR3 extends over 18 amino acids. The V gene's germline CDR1 is LNHNV and CDR2 YYDKDF (reference sequence). The V gene end was trimmed by 1 base and the J gene end by 4 bases; junction bases not matched to a gene: 9. Here the CDR3 reads CATSRGGSGGLRTGELFF. CDR3 in DNA: TGTGCCACCAGCAGAGGGGGTAGCGGGGGGCTACGCACCGGGGAGCTGTTTTTT.

J is TRBJ1-2 and V is TRBV6-6, with D perhaps matching TRBD1 (6 bases). The CDR3 runs to 16 residues. V was pared by 2 bases and J by 6 bases, with 19 bases between. CDR1 MNHNY and CDR2 SVGAGI come from the germline V gene (reference sequence). CDR3 loop: CASSYAPQGGEDGYTF. In DNA form, the CDR3 reads TGTGCCAGCAGTTACGCCCCACAGGGAGGGGAAGATGGCTACACCTTC.

The V call is TRBV5-1, the J call TRBJ2-2; TRBD1 might be the D (7 bases). The germline V and J ends were trimmed by 3 bases and 3 bases, with 18 bases remaining between them. This CDR3 spans 17 amino acids. Germline V lookup: CDR1 SGHRS, CDR2 YFSETQ. The CDR3 region is CASSSRPGGYDTGELFF. The CDR3 nucleotides are TGCGCCAGCAGCTCCCGGCCAGGGGGGTATGACACCGGGGAGCTGTTTTTT.

This chain connects TRBV3-1 (or the pseudogene TRBV3-2) to TRBJ2-3; 12 bases line up with TRBD2. Germline assignment: CDR1 LGHDT and CDR2 YNNKEL (reference sequence). V lost 4 bases to trimming and J lost 6 bases; unmatched junction nucleotides: 5. The CDR3 totals 15 residues. The chain's CDR3 is CASSRTSGVYDTQYF. CDR3 nucleotide sequence: TGTGCCAGCAGCCGGACTAGCGGGGTATACGATACGCAGTATTTT.

The V gene is TRBV5-4, the J gene TRBJ1-2; 7 bases map to TRBD1. Looked up from germline, CDR1 is SGHNT and CDR2 is YYREEE (reference sequence). Germline trimming cut 4 bases from V and 2 bases from J; bases unmatched to any gene: 8. The CDR3 covers 15 residues. CDR3 region: CASSPYGQANYGYTF. The CDR3 DNA is TGTGCCAGCAGCCCGTACGGACAGGCAAACTATGGCTACACCTTC.

The rearrangement uses TRBV6-5 and TRBJ1-1; 9 bases match TRBD1. V shed 6 bases, J shed 10 bases, and the junction held 3 bases outside the gene matches. This CDR3 is built from 11 residues. Looked up from germline, CDR1 is MNHEY and CDR2 is SVGAGI. The CDR3 loop is CASRYRGRAFF. CDR3 DNA: TGTGCCAGCAGGTACAGGGGGCGAGCTTTCTTT.

The chain combines TRBV10-1 with TRBJ2-1; 7 bases are shared with TRBD2. The germline V gene encodes CDR1 WNHNN and CDR2 SYGVQD (reference sequence). The CDR3 length is 16 residues. V was clipped by 3 bases and J by 6 bases; unmatched bases: 11. DNA for the CDR3: TGCGCCAGCAGTGATAGGGGACGGGGGAGGGGCAATGAGCAGTTCTTC. This translates into CASSDRGRGRGNEQFF.

The V call is TRBV27, the J call TRBJ1-2; possibly TRBD1 for D (5 bases). The ends were cut back, 7 bases at V and 8 bases at J, with 17 bases in the middle. The CDR3 is 13 amino acids. Germline V gene lookup returns CDR1 MNHEY and CDR2 SMNVEV (reference sequence). The CDR3 nucleotides are TGTGCCAGCACTACCCTAGACAGACGGGGCTACACCTTC. Its protein is CASTTLDRRGYTF.

The chain recombines TRBV5-4 with TRBJ1-1, with TRBD1 as a possible D gene (5 bases). This CDR3 comprises 14 residues. The V end lost 3 bases, the J end lost 1 base, and 10 bases lay between the germline ends. Germline CDR1 and CDR2: SGHNT and YYREEE (reference sequence). CDR3 protein: CASSYFTGNTEAFF. CDR3 in DNA: TGTGCCAGCAGCTATTTCACAGGGAACACTGAAGCTTTCTTT.

The rearrangement uses TRBV11-2 and TRBJ2-7; 7 nucleotides match TRBD2. The CDR3 has 16 amino acids. Trimming cost V 2 bases and J 0 bases; bases outside gene matches: 7. Germline V gene data show CDR1 as SGHAT and CDR2 as FQNNGV. In DNA, the CDR3 is TGTGCCAGCAGCTTATTTGATGGGAGGGCCTCCTACGAGCAGTACTTC. Translated: CASSLFDGRASYEQYF.

This sequence joins TRBV3-1 (or the pseudogene TRBV3-2) and TRBJ2-1, with 8 bases fitting TRBD1. Germline V gene sequence: CDR1 LGHDT, CDR2 YNNKEL (reference sequence). Trimming cost V 5 bases and J 9 bases; bases outside gene matches: 6. The CDR3 covers 13 residues. CDR3 residues: CASSSGGSGEQFF. The CDR3 DNA is TGTGCCAGCAGCTCAGGGGGCAGCGGTGAGCAGTTCTTC.

The V gene is TRBV5-8, the J gene TRBJ2-2; no clear D. The CDR3 is 12 residues long. Germline CDR1 reads SGHTS; CDR2 reads YDEGEE. V was cut by 9 bases and J by 1 base, with 7 bases left in between. The DNA for the CDR3 is TGTGCCACGCGGAGGAACACCGGGGAGCTGTTTTTT. Translating gives CATRRNTGELFF.

This chain links TRBV7-9 with TRBJ1-6, with TRBD1 matching over 10 bases. Germline V gene sequence: CDR1 SEHNR, CDR2 FQNEAQ (reference sequence). V lost 6 bases to trimming and J lost 1 base; unmatched junction nucleotides: 9. CDR3 length: 18 residues. The DNA of the CDR3 is TGTGCCAGCAGTAGACTCCGGGACAGGGGTTCCTATAATTCACCCCTCCACTTT. This encodes CASSRLRDRGSYNSPLHF.

The chain carries TRBV9 and TRBJ2-2; 11 bases map to TRBD2. Germline CDR1 and CDR2: SGDLS and YYNGEE. The CDR3 covers 18 residues. V trimming: 4 bases; J trimming: 1 base; junction bases outside the gene matches: 9. The CDR3 DNA reads as TGTGCCAGCAGCCTACGACTAGCGGGGCCTATGAACACCGGGGAGCTGTTTTTT. Protein: CASSLRLAGPMNTGELFF.

The chain employs TRBV6-5 and TRBJ2-1, with TRBD2 matching over 14 bases. This CDR3 is built from 16 residues. V shed 4 bases, J shed 8 bases, and the junction held 7 bases outside the gene matches. Germline CDR1 is MNHEY and CDR2 is SVGAGI. CDR3 coding DNA: TGTGCCAGCAGTTTATTGACTAGCGGGGGGGCTGATGAGCAGTTCTTC. This gives the protein CASSLLTSGGADEQFF.

This clone was detected once. The CDR3 coding sequence is TGTGCCAGCAGCCAGGGTCCGGGGGGGAACACAGATACGCAGTATTTT. This encodes CASSQGPGGNTDTQYF. The chain combines TRBV4-2 with TRBJ2-3; TRBD2 agrees at 8 bases. Germline lookup yields CDR1 LGHNA and CDR2 YNFKEQ. The CDR3 extends over 16 amino acids. V was pared by 3 bases and J by 2 bases, with 7 bases of the junction left unmatched.

V usage is TRBV5-1 and J usage is TRBJ1-1; D remains unclear. This CDR3 is built from 15 residues. The V end lost 1 base, the J end lost 1 base, and 11 bases lay between the germline ends. CDR1 is SGHRS and CDR2 is YFSETQ in the germline V gene. CDR3 sequence: CASSLLTLGNTEAFF. In nucleotides, the CDR3 is TGCGCCAGCAGCTTGTTGACTTTGGGGAACACTGAAGCTTTCTTT.

The chain combines TRBV9 with TRBJ2-3; the match to TRBD2 covers 11 bases. The V and J ends lost 2 bases and 9 bases, in that order; junction bases with no gene match: 11. Per the germline V gene, CDR1 is SGDLS and CDR2 is YYNGEE. The CDR3 has 16 amino acids. The CDR3 sequence: CASSVGLAEGRVTQYF. The CDR3 region has the DNA TGTGCCAGCAGCGTGGGACTAGCGGAGGGTAGGGTGACGCAGTATTTT.

This chain connects TRBV10-2 to TRBJ2-3, with 7 bases aligning to TRBD2. V shed 0 bases, J shed 0 bases, and the junction held 0 bases outside the gene matches. In germline, CDR1 is WSHSY, CDR2 SAAADI. This CDR3 comprises 15 residues. The CDR3 DNA is TGCGCCAGCAGTGAGTCGACTAGCAGCACAGATACGCAGTATTTT. This sequence encodes CASSESTSSTDTQYF.

This clone is judged medium-sized. The chain uses TRBV28 and TRBJ2-5; 15 bases are a match to TRBD2. The CDR3 is 19 amino acids. With V trimmed by 2 bases and J by 2 bases, 9 bases remained unmatched. Germline-derived CDR1 and CDR2 are MDHEN and SYDVKM. The CDR3 here is CASSLPEGLAGGWQETQYF. The CDR3 nucleotides read TGTGCCAGCAGTTTACCCGAGGGACTAGCGGGGGGATGGCAAGAGACCCAGTACTTC.

V is TRBV6-5 and J is TRBJ2-1, with D perhaps matching TRBD2 (7 bases). The germline gives CDR1 MNHEY, CDR2 SVGAGI. There are 14 residues in the CDR3. The V and J ends lost 6 bases and 7 bases respectively, with 16 bases between them. The CDR3 loop reads CASRSGGARNEQFF. CDR3 DNA sequence: TGTGCCAGCAGGAGTGGGGGGGCTCGGAATGAGCAGTTCTTC.

The chain couples TRBV6-5 to TRBJ2-2; TRBD2 aligns across 13 bases. V shed 6 bases, J shed 6 bases, and the junction held 4 bases outside the gene matches. The CDR3 is made up of 15 amino acids. Germline V lookup: CDR1 MNHEY, CDR2 SVGAGI. The CDR3, as DNA: TGTGCCAGCAGACTAGCGGGGGGGCCGGCCGGGGAGCTGTTTTTT. As protein: CASRLAGGPAGELFF.